Below, 9 T cell receptor beta chains from the same sample are listed, as sequenced in a study of T-cell reconstitution after alpha-beta-depleted transplantation in children. This sample's TCRbeta library carried unique molecular identifier barcodes. In TCRdb, the PCR reads were re-called with MiXCR into one record per CDR3 protein. The table shows hundreds of thousands of distinct CDR3 sequences, with 15% to 20% occurring only once. This material consisted of PBMCs, mostly from graft donor cells, taken 360 days after TCRalphabeta/CD19-depleted stem cell transplant. The receptors shown here come from a male patient under 10 years old who had a stem cell transplant for acute lymphoblastic leukemia, so the T cells may come from the graft donor.

This clonotype was picked up many times. The CDR3 loop is CASSFSGTTYEQYF. The CDR3 coding sequence is TGTGCCAGCAGTTTTAGCGGAACAACCTACGAGCAGTACTTC. V usage is TRBV28 and J usage is TRBJ2-7, with D perhaps TRBD2 (6 bases). Germline V CDR1 and CDR2: MDHEN, SYDVKM. The ends were cut back, 3 bases at V and 2 bases at J, with 11 bases in the middle. This CDR3 region has 14 residues.

This clonotype was seen at least ten times. V and J are TRBV27 and TRBJ1-1; D is uncertain. The germline CDR1 and CDR2 sequences are MNHEY and SMNVEV (reference sequence). CDR3 size: 13 residues. Deletions cut 5 bases from V and 1 base from J, with 8 bases between. CDR3 sequence reads: CASSHEGNTEAFF. The CDR3, as DNA: TGTGCCAGCAGTCACGAGGGGAACACTGAAGCTTTCTTT.

In its sample, this clonotype was seen many times. The genes are TRBV15 and TRBJ2-2; D not certain. Trimming took off 4 bases at V and 6 bases at J, with 12 bases between the two ends. Germline CDR1 reads LNHNV; CDR2 reads YYDKDF (reference sequence). The CDR3 loop spans 14 amino acids. CDR3 coding DNA: TGTGCCACCAGCACCTTTAGGACGTCCGGGGAGCTGTTTTTT. This codes for CATSTFRTSGELFF.

This clonotype has a handful of counts. V usage is TRBV5-1 and J usage is TRBJ2-7, with D possibly being TRBD1 (6 bases). CDR3 length: 12 residues. CDR1 SGHRS and CDR2 YFSETQ come from the germline V gene. V was shortened by 4 bases and J by 6 bases, with 11 bases between the two germline ends. CDR3 loop: CASSIQGFEQYF. CDR3 in DNA: TGCGCCAGCAGCATACAGGGTTTCGAGCAGTACTTC.

This clonotype was detected only a few times. This chain joins TRBV28 and TRBJ2-2; TRBD2 matches 7 bases. Germline CDR1 reads MDHEN; CDR2 reads SYDVKM. V was clipped by 1 base and J by 3 bases; unmatched bases: 5. CDR3 size: 16 residues. CDR3 bases: TGTGCCAGCAGTTTATCGGGGGGAGAATACACCGGGGAGCTGTTTTTT. Amino acid sequence: CASSLSGGEYTGELFF. Based on the CDR3 plus reference TRBV28 and TRBJ2-2, the full variable domain is DVKVTQSSRYLVKRTGEKVFLECVQDMDHENMFWYRQDPGLGLRLIYFSYDVKMKEKGDIPEGYSVSREKKERFSLILESASTNQTSMYLCASSLSGGEYTGELFFGEGSRLTVL.

This clonotype was observed at least ten times. The rearrangement joins TRBV12-3 or TRBV12-4 to TRBJ2-7; no clear D. There are 14 residues in the CDR3. The germline V and J ends were trimmed by 3 bases and 5 bases, with 14 bases remaining between them. The CDR3 sequence is CASSLFNVGNEQYF. For the CDR3, the DNA is TGTGCCAGCAGTTTGTTTAATGTGGGAAACGAGCAGTACTTC.

In this sample, this clonotype turned up a few times. The V gene is TRBV12-3 or TRBV12-4, the J gene TRBJ2-5, with unresolved D. V was clipped by 7 bases and J by 0 bases, with 9 bases between them. The CDR3 totals 13 residues. The CDR3 DNA is TGTGCCAGCACGGGCGAGGACCAAGAGACCCAGTACTTC. Translated: CASTGEDQETQYF.

The chain carries TRBV28 and TRBJ1-1; 7 positions match TRBD1. V lost 7 bases and J lost 4; bases outside the gene matches: 6. This CDR3 has 13 amino acids. Per the germline V gene, CDR1 is MDHEN and CDR2 is SYDVKM. CDR3 protein: CASTRQGRTEAFF. The CDR3 nucleotides are TGTGCCAGCACTCGACAGGGTCGCACTGAAGCTTTCTTT.

This clonotype occurred many times. The rearrangement links TRBV9 to TRBJ2-7, with 9 bases aligning to TRBD2. Trimming at V came to 0 bases and at J to 6 bases, leaving 13 bases not matched to a gene. Germline V gives CDR1 SGDLS, CDR2 YYNGEE. The CDR3 length is 17 residues. This CDR3 reads CASSVVGGVAGESEQYF. The CDR3 nucleotides are TGTGCCAGCAGCGTAGTAGGGGGGGTAGCGGGAGAGAGCGAGCAGTACTTC.